Listed here are 17 T cell receptor beta chains from one sample, sequenced in a study of metastatic and nonmetastatic thyroid tumors. TCRdb re-analyzed the PCR reads using MiXCR. The sample records around 38,000 clones, around 28% being singletons. No treatment of any kind had been given to any patient before thyroid surgery. Sequencing was done on a sample of blood. These receptors were taken from a male donor with papillary thyroid cancer or a benign thyroid nodule (not recorded which). Some clones in this sample may be carry-over from other donors' samples.

In this sample, this clone turned up many times. The chain employs TRBV30 and TRBJ2-5; tentative D call: TRBD1 (5 bases). Germline CDR1 reads GTSNPN; CDR2 reads SVGIG (reference sequence). There are 13 residues in the CDR3. CDR3 protein: CASASWGPETQYF. CDR3 nucleotide sequence: TGTGCATCCGCGAGTTGGGGCCCAGAGACCCAGTACTTC.

In DNA form, the CDR3 reads TGCGCCAGCAGCGGGACAAGTCTACAGTTGTACAATGAGCAGTTCTTC. This gives the protein CASSGTSLQLYNEQFF. V is TRBV5-1 and J is TRBJ2-1; a possible D gene is TRBD1 (6 bases). The ends were cut back, 4 bases at V and 4 bases at J, with 18 bases in the middle. CDR3 length: 16 residues. CDR1 and CDR2 from the germline V gene are SGHRS and YFSETQ.

This clone was seen ten or more times. The CDR3 region has the DNA TGTGCCAGCAAAACGGGAGCGAACTCGGGTACGCAGTATTTT. It translates to CASKTGANSGTQYF. The V gene is TRBV6-4, the J gene TRBJ2-3; D is perhaps TRBD2 (6 bases). The CDR3 runs 14 residues. Looked up from germline, CDR1 is MRHNA and CDR2 is SNTAGT. Trimming took 7 bases from V and 8 from J, leaving 19 bases between them.

This clone was seen repeatedly, ten times or more. The chain employs TRBV5-1 and TRBJ1-1; the D gene is possibly TRBD1 (6 bases). The CDR3 sequence is 13 residues long. The germline CDR1 and CDR2 sequences are SGHRS and YFSETQ. Trimming took 4 bases from V and 2 from J, leaving 9 bases between them. The CDR3 nucleotides are TGCGCCAGCAGCGTGGACAGTAACACTGAAGCTTTCTTT. Translating it yields CASSVDSNTEAFF.

This clone was detected many times. This chain uses TRBV20-1 with TRBJ2-5; 7 nucleotides align to TRBD1. CDR1 is DFQATT, CDR2 SNEGSKA, per germline (reference sequence). This CDR3 has 23 residues. J was trimmed by 2 bases and V by 0 bases; bases with no gene match: 30. DNA of the CDR3: TGCAGTGCTAGAGAATATCTGGTTTATGTGAAGCCCCCGGGACAGCCCAAACAAGAGACCCAGTACTTC. It is translated as CSAREYLVYVKPPGQPKQETQYF.

This chain links TRBV20-1 with TRBJ2-2; D unresolved. The length of the CDR3 is 14 residues. Germline values: CDR1 DFQATT, CDR2 SNEGSKA (reference sequence). V lost 3 bases and J 5 bases, leaving 13 bases between the germline ends. Written as DNA, the CDR3 is TGCAGTGCTAGCGAAGGTCGCGAGACCGGGGAGCTGTTTTTT. Its translation: CSASEGRETGELFF.

This clone is classed as medium-sized. The chain couples TRBV7-2 to TRBJ2-7; 7 positions match TRBD1. V was clipped by 6 bases and J by 3 bases; unmatched bases: 8. The CDR3 is 14 amino acids. Germline CDR1 is SGHTA and CDR2 is FQGNSA. Here the CDR3 reads CASSRDRWNYEQYF. The CDR3 region has the DNA TGTGCCAGCAGTCGGGACAGATGGAACTACGAGCAGTACTTC.

On this clone: An end of the junction differs from the germline gene, which may be a read error. The rearrangement uses TRBV6-4 and TRBJ1-1; D remains ambiguous. The CDR3 extends over 13 amino acids. In germline, CDR1 is MRHNA, CDR2 SNTAGT. The CDR3 region has the DNA TGTGCCCGCAGCCCCGGGTCCAACACTGAAGCTTTCTTT. Translating it yields CARSPGSNTEAFF.

The rearrangement links TRBV18 to TRBJ1-2; D not resolved. The germline V and J ends were trimmed by 2 bases and 4 bases, with 11 bases remaining between them. The CDR3 is 14 residues long. The germline V gene encodes CDR1 KGHSH and CDR2 LQKENI. CDR3 loop: CASSPEKQGYGYTF. Written as DNA, the CDR3 is TGTGCCAGCTCACCAGAAAAGCAAGGCTATGGCTACACCTTC.

This clone showed up many times. The J gene is TRBJ1-5, the V gene TRBV4-1; TRBD1 is a possible D gene (6 bases). CDR3 length equals 13 residues. Per germline, CDR1 MGHRA and CDR2 YSYEKL. Deletions cut 4 bases from V and 7 bases from J, with 11 bases between. CDR3 in amino acids: CASSRIQGQPQHF. CDR3 in DNA: TGCGCCAGCAGCCGGATACAGGGACAGCCCCAGCATTTT.

This clone was seen many times. V gene TRBV20-1 combines with J gene TRBJ2-3, with 12 positions matching TRBD1. The CDR3 is 18 amino acids. The J segment lost 0 bases and the V segment lost 3 bases, leaving 10 bases of the junction unmatched. Germline lookup yields CDR1 DFQATT and CDR2 SNEGSKA (reference sequence). The CDR3: CSARGQGAVFHSTDTQYF. Written as DNA, the CDR3 is TGCAGTGCTAGGGGACAGGGGGCGGTTTTCCATAGCACAGATACGCAGTATTTT.

The chain couples TRBV13 to TRBJ1-2, with a tentative D call TRBD1 (5 bases). This CDR3 spans 14 amino acids. CDR1 and CDR2 (germline): PRHDT, FYEKMQ (reference sequence). Trimming removed 5 bases from V and 4 bases from J, with 14 bases in between. The CDR3 loop reads CASSHSTAVYGYTF. As DNA, the CDR3 is TGTGCCAGCAGCCATTCGACAGCGGTCTATGGCTACACCTTC.

This clone was observed at least ten times. The chain links TRBV18 to TRBJ2-7; no firm D call. V dropped 3 bases and J dropped 6 bases, with 12 bases sitting between them. Germline V gene lookup returns CDR1 KGHSH and CDR2 LQKENI. The CDR3 has 13 residues. The CDR3 sequence is CASSPLEDGEQYF. The CDR3 DNA reads TGTGCCAGCTCACCCCTAGAGGATGGCGAGCAGTACTTC. The entire variable domain, with the rest obtained from reference TRBV18 and TRBJ2-7, is as follows: NAGVMQNPRHLVRRRGQEARLRCSPMKGHSHVYWYRQLPEEGLKFMVYLQKENIIDESGMPKERFSAEFPKEGPSILRIQQVVRGDSAAYFCASSPLEDGEQYFGPGTRLTVT.

This clone was counted between two and nine times. The chain carries TRBV10-2 and TRBJ2-1, with 9 bases identical to TRBD1. Germline V gene lookup returns CDR1 WSHSY and CDR2 SAAADI. V was clipped by 6 bases and J by 5 bases; unmatched bases: 11. The CDR3 extends over 16 amino acids. Written as DNA, the CDR3 is TGCGCCAGCAGCCCCGCAGGGACAGGGATGAACAATGAGCAGTTCTTC. It is translated as CASSPAGTGMNNEQFF.

This clone was seen repeatedly, ten times or more. The genes are TRBV10-3 and TRBJ1-1, with D possibly TRBD1 on 5 matching bases. The V gene lost 2 bases and the J gene lost 0 bases, with 10 bases spanning the gap. The CDR3 totals 15 residues. Germline V gene lookup returns CDR1 ENHRY and CDR2 SYGVKD. The CDR3 nucleotides are TGTGCCATCAGTGAGAAACAGGCGTTGAACACTGAAGCTTTCTTT. It translates to CAISEKQALNTEAFF.

There are many counts of this clone. The J gene is TRBJ1-2, the V gene TRBV20-1; D call uncertain. This CDR3 is 9 amino acids long. The germline V and J ends were trimmed by 6 bases and 7 bases, with 6 bases remaining between them. Germline loops: CDR1 DFQATT, CDR2 SNEGSKA (reference sequence). This CDR3 reads CSAQSGYTF. For the CDR3, the DNA is TGCAGTGCCCAGAGTGGCTACACCTTC.

V gene TRBV15 combines with J gene TRBJ1-6; D remains ambiguous. Looked up from germline, CDR1 is LNHNV and CDR2 is YYDKDF (reference sequence). V gave up 7 bases and J gave up 9 bases, with 22 bases separating them. The CDR3 has 16 amino acids. CDR3 nucleotides: TGTGCCACCATCAGCGACCGGGCCCTCCGGGGTTCACCCCTCCACTTT. Amino acid sequence: CATISDRALRGSPLHF.